The clone carrying this T cell receptor (beta chain) showed up just a few times. Its antigen is unknown. The donors formed part of the roughly 110-subject validation cohort, distinct from the roughly 670-subject first cohort. This sample was included in a study of cytomegalovirus exposure and HLA in healthy donors. Study details: Per a later analysis, the roughly 690 first-cohort and 120 or so validation repertoires shared one platform. General study results and limits: The study found most TCR sequences rare, yet found some public TCRs in many donors. Per published reports, the classifier diagnosed cytomegalovirus status with high specificity and sensitivity.

Sequenced by immunoSEQ multiplex PCR; TCRdb stores in-frame clones only, minus some. The sample contains about 360,000 clones, about nine tenths of which appear only once. The sample comprised PBMCs. This TCR was recovered from a woman in her late teens or twenties in good health and CMV-seronegative.

The CDR3 DNA sequence: TGTGCCAGCAGTGGGACAGGTCGCAATCAGCCCCAGCATTTT. It codes for CASSGTGRNQPQHF. The rearrangement joins TRBV2 to TRBJ1-5; 7 nucleotides agree with TRBD1. CDR3 length: 14 amino acids. With 4 bases clipped from V and 2 bases from J, the junction kept 2 bases outside the gene matches. The V gene's germline CDR1 is SNHLY and CDR2 FYNNEI.